One and the same sample provided the 6 T cell receptor beta chains below, sequenced in a study of CD8 T cells in Susac syndrome. Random hexamers were used to reverse transcribe an amount of roughly 0.5 to 1 ug RNA. One entry per CDR3 protein results from TCRdb running MiXCR on the immunoSEQ multiplex PCR reads. Of 100,000 to 150,000 distinct CDR3 sequences listed, roughly 94% are singletons. The material sequenced was CD8+ T cells from PBMCs. Receptors were obtained from a human donor with Susac syndrome.

The chain employs TRBV5-1 and TRBJ2-5, with 9 bases matching TRBD1. The ends lost 4 bases at V and 0 bases at J; junction bases unmatched: 7. Germline lookup yields CDR1 SGHRS and CDR2 YFSETQ. The CDR3 runs to 16 residues. The CDR3 spells CASSQGQGAYQETQYF. The CDR3 coding sequence is TGCGCCAGCAGCCAGGGACAGGGCGCATACCAAGAGACCCAGTACTTC.

The CDR3 spells CASSVPVGGADTQYF. The DNA for the CDR3 is TGTGCCAGCAGCGTGCCCGTGGGGGGAGCAGATACGCAGTATTTT. The rearrangement uses TRBV9 and TRBJ2-3; possible D gene TRBD2, 6 bases. This CDR3 contains 15 residues. Trimming cost V 2 bases and J 4 bases, with 14 bases left between them. Per germline, CDR1 SGDLS and CDR2 YYNGEE. Full variable domain (missing parts from reference TRBV9 and TRBJ2-3): DSGVTQTPKHLITATGQRVTLRCSPRSGDLSVYWYQQSLDQGLQFLIQYYNGEERAKGNILERFSAQQFPDLHSELNLSSLELGDSALYFCASSVPVGGADTQYFGPGTRLTVL.

The chain has TRBV27 and TRBJ2-1; 8 bases are a match to TRBD1. The CDR3 has 12 amino acids. V shed 6 bases, J shed 9 bases, and the junction held 4 bases outside the gene matches. Germline-derived CDR1 and CDR2 are MNHEY and SMNVEV (reference sequence). The CDR3 coding sequence is TGTGCCAGCAGGGCAGGGGGCTTTGAGCAGTTCTTC. Protein sequence: CASRAGGFEQFF.

V usage is TRBV13 and J usage is TRBJ2-2; perhaps TRBD1 as D (5 bases). Germline V gene lookup returns CDR1 PRHDT and CDR2 FYEKMQ (reference sequence). V lost 5 bases to trimming and J lost 6 bases, with 7 bases between them. CDR3 size: 12 residues. The DNA of the CDR3 is TGTGCCAGCAGCCAGGGCCCCGGGGAGCTGTTTTTT. Protein product: CASSQGPGELFF.

V and J are TRBV12-3 or TRBV12-4 and TRBJ2-1, with unresolved D. Trimming pared 5 bases from V and 7 bases from J, leaving 9 bases between. This CDR3 has 12 amino acids. CDR3 in amino acids: CASSPHGNEQFF. The CDR3 DNA is TGTGCCAGCAGTCCTCATGGGAATGAGCAGTTCTTC.

This chain joins TRBV13 and TRBJ1-4; unclear D gene. CDR1 and CDR2 (germline): PRHDT, FYEKMQ (reference sequence). The CDR3 extends over 13 amino acids. The V end lost 2 bases, the J end lost 8 bases, and 9 bases lay between the germline ends. The CDR3 protein is CASSLNLGEKLFF. CDR3 sequence (DNA): TGTGCCAGCAGCTTAAACCTGGGGGAAAAACTGTTTTTT. The full variable domain, completed using reference TRBV13 and TRBJ1-4, is AAGVIQSPRHLIKEKRETATLKCYPIPRHDTVYWYQQGPGQDPQFLISFYEKMQSDKGSIPDRFSAQQFSDYHSELNMSSLELGDSALYFCASSLNLGEKLFFGSGTQLSVL.